Below are 5 T cell receptor beta chains sequenced from a single sample in a study of shared clonotypes between healthy human individuals. Naivety among CD8 cells was defined by CD45RO negativity and positive CCR7 selection, thereby excluding terminally differentiated effector memory CD45RA+ cells. Clones were sequenced by immunoSEQ multiplex PCR, and TCRdb holds only the in-frame ones, with some missing. This table has about 590,000 clones, nearly 97% appearing once. Material: naive CD8+ T cells sorted from blood. The receptors stem from a woman in her thirties in good health.

CDR3 DNA: TGCGCCAGCAGCTTGGGTGGGAGCGGGAGTTCCTACGAGCAGTACTTC. This codes for CASSLGGSGSSYEQYF. The chain joins TRBV5-1 to TRBJ2-7, with 8 bases matching TRBD2. The V segment lost 0 bases and the J segment 1 base; nucleotides outside the gene matches: 6. The CDR3 is 16 amino acids. Per the germline V gene, CDR1 is SGHRS and CDR2 is YFSETQ.

The chain employs TRBV7-9 and TRBJ2-7, with D possibly called TRBD1 or TRBD2 (5 bases each). This CDR3 has 14 residues. V shed 4 bases and J shed 0 bases, with 10 bases lying between them. Germline V CDR1 and CDR2: SEHNR, FQNEAQ (reference sequence). The CDR3 DNA is TGTGCCAGCAGCTGGGGGACGACCTCCTACGAGCAGTACTTC. Its protein product is CASSWGTTSYEQYF.

The chain joins TRBV14 to TRBJ2-7; unclear D gene. The CDR3 extends over 14 amino acids. From germline, CDR1 is SGHDN and CDR2 FVKESK. Trimming cost V 0 bases and J 7 bases, with 13 bases left between them. CDR3: CASSQDRAILEQYF. CDR3 bases: TGTGCCAGCAGCCAAGATCGGGCAATCCTAGAGCAGTACTTC.

The chain recombines TRBV28 with TRBJ2-7, with 7 bases identical to TRBD2. Looked up from germline, CDR1 is MDHEN and CDR2 is SYDVKM. The ends lost 4 bases at V and 3 bases at J; junction bases unmatched: 6. This CDR3 contains 14 residues. For the CDR3, the DNA is TGTGCCAGCAGTTCCCTGGGGGGGGACTACGAGCAGTACTTC. It translates to CASSSLGGDYEQYF.

CDR3 sequence (DNA): TGTGCCAGCAGTATTTTTGCTGGAACCTACGAGCAGTACTTC. Encoded protein: CASSIFAGTYEQYF. The V and J genes are TRBV27 and TRBJ2-7; no clear D. This CDR3 has 14 residues. CDR1 MNHEY and CDR2 SMNVEV come from the germline V gene (reference sequence). The V end lost 5 bases, the J end lost 2 bases, and 13 bases lay between the germline ends.